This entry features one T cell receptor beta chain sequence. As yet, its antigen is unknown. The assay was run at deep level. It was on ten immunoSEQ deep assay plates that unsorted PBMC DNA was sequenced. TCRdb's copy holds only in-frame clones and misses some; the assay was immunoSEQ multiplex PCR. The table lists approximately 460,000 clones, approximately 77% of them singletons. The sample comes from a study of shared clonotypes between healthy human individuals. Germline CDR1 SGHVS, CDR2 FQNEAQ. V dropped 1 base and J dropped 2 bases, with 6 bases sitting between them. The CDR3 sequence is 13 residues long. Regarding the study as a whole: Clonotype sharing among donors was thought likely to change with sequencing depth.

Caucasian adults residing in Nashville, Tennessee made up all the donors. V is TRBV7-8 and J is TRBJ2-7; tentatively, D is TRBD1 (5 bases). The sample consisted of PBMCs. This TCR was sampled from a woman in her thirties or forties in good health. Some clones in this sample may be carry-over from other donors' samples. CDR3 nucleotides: TGTGCCAGCAGCTTAGGCAGGGCCTACGAGCAGTACTTC. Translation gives CASSLGRAYEQYF.